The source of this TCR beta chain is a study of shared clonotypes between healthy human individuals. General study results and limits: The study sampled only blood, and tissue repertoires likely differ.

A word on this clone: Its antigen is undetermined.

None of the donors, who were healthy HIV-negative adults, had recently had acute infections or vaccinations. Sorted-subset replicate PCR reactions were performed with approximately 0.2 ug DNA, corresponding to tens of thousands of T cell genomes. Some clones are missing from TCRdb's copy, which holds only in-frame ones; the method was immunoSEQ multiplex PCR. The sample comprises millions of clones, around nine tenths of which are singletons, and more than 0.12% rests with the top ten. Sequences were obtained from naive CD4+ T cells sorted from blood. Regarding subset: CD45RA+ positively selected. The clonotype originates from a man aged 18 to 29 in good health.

The DNA of the CDR3 is TGTGCCAGCAGTTTATCTTTGACCACACAAGAGACCCAGTACTTC. As protein: CASSLSLTTQETQYF. The J gene is TRBJ2-5, the V gene TRBV28, with D hard to call. The CDR3 length is 15 residues. V was cut by 1 base and J by 2 bases, with 11 bases left in between. Germline CDR1 MDHEN, CDR2 SYDVKM. Combining the CDR3 with reference TRBV28 and TRBJ2-5 gives the whole variable domain DVKVTQSSRYLVKRTGEKVFLECVQDMDHENMFWYRQDPGLGLRLIYFSYDVKMKEKGDIPEGYSVSREKKERFSLILESASTNQTSMYLCASSLSLTTQETQYFGPGTRLLVL.